Listed below are T cell receptor beta chains from one sample, sequenced in a study of cytomegalovirus exposure and HLA in healthy donors. TCRdb's copy holds only in-frame clones and misses some; the assay was immunoSEQ multiplex PCR. The sample carries about 93,000 clones, around 80% recorded once. The sequencing input was PBMCs. The receptors stem from a man aged 30-40 years in good health and CMV-seronegative. CDR3s include the opening cysteine and the closing phenylalanine or tryptophan. D genes are given only for firm matches. Some rows mark clone size as missing; the rest say once, few, many or name a class of expanded clone.

size,V,D,J,DNA,CDR3
.,TRBV19,.,TRBJ2-7,TGTGCCAGTAGTCGGGCTAGCCTAACCTACGAGCAGTACTTC,CASSRASLTYEQYF
.,TRBV28,.,TRBJ1-2,TGTGCCAGCAGTTTACGGGACTATGGCTACACCTTC,CASSLRDYGYTF
.,TRBV5-1,.,TRBJ2-7,TGCGCCAGCAGCTCAGGGCCTACTCTGGGCCTCGAGCAGTACTTC,CASSSGPTLGLEQYF
.,TRBV6-5,TRBD1,TRBJ2-2,TGTGCCAGCAGTGTACAGGGGTCCGGGGAGCTGTTTTTT,CASSVQGSGELFF
.,TRBV7-8,.,TRBJ1-5,TGTGCCAGCAGCTTAGTGGCAGGGGGCAATCAGCCCCAGCATTTT,CASSLVAGGNQPQHF
.,TRBV10-1,.,TRBJ2-2,TGCGCCAGCAGTGAACTACGGAACACCGGGGAGCTGTTTTTT,CASSELRNTGELFF
.,TRBV5-5,.,TRBJ1-6,TGTGCCAGCAGCTGGAGTGTGGCAGATAATTCACCCCTCCACTTT,CASSWSVADNSPLHF
once,TRBV27,.,TRBJ1-4,TGTGCCAGCAGTTTATCGATTCGGGGGGAACTGTTTTTT,CASSLSIRGELFF
.,TRBV5-1,TRBD2,TRBJ2-1,TGCGCCAGCAGCTTGGCTCAGGCGGGAGAGACGGACAATGAGCAGTTCTTC,CASSLAQAGETDNEQFF
.,TRBV29-1,.,TRBJ2-5,TGCAGCGTTGGGTTTGCGGGGGCCCGACCGAGGGTTGGAGAGACCCAGTACTTC,CSVGFAGARPRVGETQYF
.,TRBV10-3,.,TRBJ2-3,TGTGCCATCAGTGAGTTCGCCGGGGGGCTCGGTGGAGATACGCAGTATTTT,CAISEFAGGLGGDTQYF
.,TRBV7-6,.,TRBJ1-1,TGTGCCAGCAGCTTAGACAGGGCGGATAGCACTGAAGCTTTCTTT,CASSLDRADSTEAFF
.,TRBV28,.,TRBJ1-4,TGTGCCAGCAGCCTTGGTCCCGGGGGTGAAAAACTGTTTTTT,CASSLGPGGEKLFF
.,TRBV29-1,.,TRBJ2-5,TGCAGTGCAGGCCAGGCAGGAGGGGTGGCCCAGTACTTC,CSAGQAGGVAQYF
few,TRBV6-6,TRBD1,TRBJ1-4,TGTGCCAGCAGTAATAATAGGGGGCTTGGGGAAAAACTGTTTTTT,CASSNNRGLGEKLFF
.,TRBV6-4,TRBD2,TRBJ2-1,TGTGCCAGCAGCGCTACTAGCGGCTCCTACAATGAGCAGTTCTTC,CASSATSGSYNEQFF
.,TRBV6-5,.,TRBJ1-4,TGTGCCAGCAGCATAGACAGGGAAAAACTGTTTTTT,CASSIDREKLFF
.,TRBV10-2,TRBD2,TRBJ2-5,TGCGCCACAACGGGAGGTTTTGAGACCCAGTACTTC,CATTGGFETQYF
.,TRBV27,.,TRBJ2-7,TGTGCCAGCACTTACGGGTTAAACTACGAGCAGTACTTC,CASTYGLNYEQYF
.,TRBV10-1,.,TRBJ2-1,TGCGCCAGCAGTGAGTCATTAGTATTGCCCTACAATGAGCAGTTCTTC,CASSESLVLPYNEQFF